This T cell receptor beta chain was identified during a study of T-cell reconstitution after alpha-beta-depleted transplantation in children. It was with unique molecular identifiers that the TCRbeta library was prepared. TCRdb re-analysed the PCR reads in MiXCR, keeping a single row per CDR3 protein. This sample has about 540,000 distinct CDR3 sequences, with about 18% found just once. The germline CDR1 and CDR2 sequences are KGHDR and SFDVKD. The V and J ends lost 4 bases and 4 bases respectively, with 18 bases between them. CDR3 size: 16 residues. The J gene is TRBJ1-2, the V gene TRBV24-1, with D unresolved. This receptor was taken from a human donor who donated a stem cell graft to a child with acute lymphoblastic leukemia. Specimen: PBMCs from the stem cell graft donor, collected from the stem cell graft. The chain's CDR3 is CATSEGQVGPAYGYTF. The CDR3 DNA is TGTGCCACCAGTGAGGGTCAGGTTGGCCCAGCCTATGGCTACACCTTC.